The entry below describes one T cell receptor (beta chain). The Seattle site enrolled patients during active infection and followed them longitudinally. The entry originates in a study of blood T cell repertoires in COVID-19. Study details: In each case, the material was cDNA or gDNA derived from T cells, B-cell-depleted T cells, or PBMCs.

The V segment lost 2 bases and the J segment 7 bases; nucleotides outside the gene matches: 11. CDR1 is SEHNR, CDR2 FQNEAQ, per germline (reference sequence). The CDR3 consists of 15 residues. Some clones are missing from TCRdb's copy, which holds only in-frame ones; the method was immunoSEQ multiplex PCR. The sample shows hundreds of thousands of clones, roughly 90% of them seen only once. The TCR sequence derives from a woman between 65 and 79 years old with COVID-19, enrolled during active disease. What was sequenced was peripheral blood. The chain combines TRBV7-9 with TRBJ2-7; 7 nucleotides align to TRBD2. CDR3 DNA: TGTGCCAGCAGCTTAATGGCGGGGGTTTCTAGAGAGCAGTACTTC. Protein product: CASSLMAGVSREQYF.